This is a list of T cell receptor beta chains from one sample in a study of regulatory T cells in long-lasting Graves disease. TCRdb itself ran the multiplex PCR reads through MiXCR, one entry per CDR3 protein. The sample contains around 450,000 distinct CDR3 sequences, about 15% of which appear only once. The data also belong to a second study, concerning T cells in Graves' hyperthyroidism and ophthalmopathy.

This sample comprised peripheral blood mononuclear cells (PBMCs), obtained at new diagnosis, from a patient treated with antithyroid drugs. These receptors originate from a woman aged 40 to 49 with Graves disease. CDR3s include the opening cysteine and the closing phenylalanine or tryptophan. Fields, in order: D gene, J gene, clone size, V gene, CDR3 protein, CDR3 DNA. D genes are given only for firm matches. A clone size is listed for some rows: how often the clone was seen (once, few, many), or a class if it is expanded.

>TRBD2|TRBJ2-1|many|TRBV7-8
CASSLGTSAKHNEQFF
TGTGCCAGCAGCTTGGGGACTAGCGCGAAGCACAATGAGCAGTTCTTC
>.|TRBJ1-2|.|TRBV28
CASRLGSLGYGYTF
TGTGCCAGCAGGTTGGGCTCCCTTGGCTATGGCTACACCTTC
>.|TRBJ2-3|.|TRBV4-3
CASSQDSSPGRGDDTQYF
TGCGCCAGCAGCCAAGATAGTTCCCCTGGCAGGGGAGACGATACGCAGTATTTT
>TRBD1|TRBJ2-5|.|TRBV24-1
CATSEDRGVGTQYF
TGTGCCACCAGTGAGGACAGGGGTGTCGGGACCCAGTACTTC
>TRBD1|TRBJ1-1|many|TRBV18
CASSTRTGADTEAFF
TGTGCCAGCTCAACTCGGACAGGGGCGGACACTGAAGCTTTCTTT
>.|TRBJ1-1|.|TRBV5-1
CASSEGSMNTEAFF
TGCGCCAGCAGCGAGGGGTCCATGAACACTGAAGCTTTCTTT
>.|TRBJ1-5|.|TRBV11-2
CASSYGTYSNQPQHF
TGTGCCAGCAGCTACGGGACATATAGCAATCAGCCCCAGCATTTT
>.|TRBJ2-3|many|TRBV7-2
CASSLVSSDTQYF
TGTGCCAGCAGCTTAGTTTCCTCAGATACGCAGTATTTT
>.|TRBJ2-5|few|TRBV3-1
CASSQDPPSFETQYF
TGTGCCAGCAGCCAAGATCCACCTAGCTTTGAGACCCAGTACTTC
>TRBD1|TRBJ2-7|few|TRBV6-2/TRBV6-3
CASSPGQPIEQYF
TGTGCCAGCAGCCCGGGACAGCCAATTGAGCAGTACTTC
>.|TRBJ2-3|many|TRBV11-2
CASSFYGGKGPDTQYF
TGTGCCAGCAGCTTTTATGGAGGGAAGGGCCCAGATACGCAGTATTTT
>TRBD1|TRBJ1-5|few|TRBV6-1
CASSPGQGTGAGQPQHF
TGTGCCAGCAGCCCCGGCCAGGGGACAGGGGCCGGCCAGCCCCAGCATTTT
>.|TRBJ1-3|many|TRBV10-3
CAIATRSGNTIYF
TGTGCCATCGCGACGCGCTCTGGAAACACCATATATTTT
>TRBD2|TRBJ2-7|many|TRBV12-3/TRBV12-4
CASTLRLAGFGSSYEQYF
TGTGCCAGCACCCTCCGACTAGCGGGATTCGGAAGCTCCTACGAGCAGTACTTC
>.|TRBJ2-1|many|TRBV11-2
CASSRTGLLHNEQFF
TGTGCCAGCAGCCGAACGGGACTTCTACACAATGAGCAGTTCTTC
>TRBD1|TRBJ1-5|many|TRBV28
CASSPGTAIHQPQHF
TGTGCCAGCAGTCCCGGGACAGCAATACATCAGCCCCAGCATTTT
>.|TRBJ1-2|.|TRBV19
CATKRGGGNYGYTF
TGTGCCACAAAACGGGGAGGGGGGAACTATGGCTACACCTTC
>TRBD1|TRBJ1-5|.|TRBV6-1
CASRIFHGTGTPLGQPQHF
TGTGCCAGCCGTATATTTCACGGGACAGGGACTCCTTTAGGACAGCCCCAGCATTTT
>TRBD1|TRBJ2-5|many|TRBV12-3/TRBV12-4
CASSLRGGDETQYF
TGTGCCAGCAGTTTAAGAGGGGGCGACGAGACCCAGTACTTC
>TRBD2|TRBJ2-1|few|TRBV20-1
CSACDVGGENEQFF
TGCAGTGCTTGTGATGTGGGAGGGGAGAATGAGCAGTTCTTC
>.|TRBJ1-5|few|TRBV20-1
CSASKGVGQPQHF
TGCAGTGCTAGTAAGGGGGTGGGTCAGCCCCAGCATTTT
>TRBD1|TRBJ1-2|many|TRBV12-3/TRBV12-4
CASSPERGQNYGYTF
TGTGCCAGCAGCCCCGAGAGGGGGCAGAACTATGGCTACACCTTC
>.|TRBJ1-6|many|TRBV6-5
CASSSPGPQSSPLHF
TGTGCCAGCAGTTCCCCGGGACCCCAAAGCTCACCCCTCCACTTT
>.|TRBJ2-1|many|TRBV28
CASSLGRVGEQFF
TGTGCCAGCAGTTTAGGAAGGGTGGGTGAGCAGTTCTTC
>.|TRBJ2-5|many|TRBV7-2
CASSFWRETQYF
TGTGCCAGCAGCTTTTGGCGGGAGACCCAGTACTTC
>TRBD2|TRBJ2-1|many|TRBV28
CASTSRLAGAEQFF
TGTGCCAGCACCTCCCGACTAGCGGGAGCTGAGCAGTTCTTC
>.|TRBJ1-4|many|TRBV28
CASSFNEKLFF
TGTGCCAGCAGTTTTAATGAAAAACTGTTTTTT
>TRBD1|TRBJ2-6|.|TRBV9
CASSPRQGASGANVLTF
TGTGCCAGCAGCCCGCGACAGGGGGCCTCTGGGGCCAACGTCCTGACTTTC
>TRBD2|TRBJ2-1|.|TRBV7-9
CASSLVGEGGEQFF
TGTGCCAGCAGCTTAGTGGGGGAGGGAGGCGAGCAGTTCTTC
>.|TRBJ2-2|many|TRBV6-5
CASSLIQGLTGELFF
TGTGCCAGCAGTTTAATACAGGGACTCACCGGGGAGCTGTTTTTT
>TRBD2|TRBJ2-2|many|TRBV2
CASSVGASGRAAGELFF
TGTGCCAGCAGTGTGGGAGCTAGCGGGAGGGCCGCCGGGGAGCTGTTTTTT
>.|TRBJ2-7|many|TRBV12-3/TRBV12-4
CASRARNSPYEQYF
TGTGCCAGCAGGGCCAGAAATTCACCCTACGAGCAGTACTTC
>TRBD2|TRBJ2-7|many|TRBV27
CASSWTSGAYEQYF
TGTGCCAGCAGTTGGACTAGCGGGGCCTACGAGCAGTACTTC
>.|TRBJ2-1|many|TRBV3-1
CASSQDLDEQFF
TGTGCCAGCAGCCAAGACCTGGATGAGCAGTTCTTC
>TRBD2|TRBJ2-7|few|TRBV5-8
CASSLAWTSGRAYEQYF
TGTGCCAGCAGCTTGGCATGGACTAGCGGGAGGGCCTACGAGCAGTACTTC
>.|TRBJ2-3|many|TRBV5-1
CASSLGISRGSDTQYF
TGCGCCAGCAGCTTGGGTATCTCAAGGGGTTCAGATACGCAGTATTTT
>.|TRBJ2-7|.|TRBV20-1
CSASPRGLSYEQYF
TGCAGTGCCAGCCCCAGGGGACTCTCCTACGAGCAGTACTTC
>.|TRBJ1-2|few|TRBV30
CAWSVRAEPTPTGF
TGTGCCTGGAGTGTACGGGCCGAGCCAACCCCCACGGGGTTC
>TRBD2|TRBJ2-5|.|TRBV5-1
CASSLGVAGVYQETQYF
TGCGCCAGCAGCTTGGGGGTAGCGGGAGTCTACCAAGAGACCCAGTACTTC
>.|TRBJ1-6|.|TRBV19
CASSIRGVGSPLHF
TGTGCCAGTAGTATACGGGGGGTAGGGTCACCCCTCCACTTT
>TRBD2|TRBJ2-3|many|TRBV5-5
CASSQPTPPGLGADTQYF
TGTGCCAGCAGCCAACCGACTCCTCCGGGACTAGGGGCAGATACGCAGTATTTT
>TRBD1|TRBJ2-7|few|TRBV9
CASSGQGKGYEQYF
TGTGCCAGCAGCGGACAGGGGAAAGGGTACGAGCAGTACTTC
>TRBD2|TRBJ2-7|many|TRBV2
CASKEREEAYEQYF
TGTGCCAGCAAGGAGCGGGAGGAAGCCTACGAGCAGTACTTC
>TRBD1|TRBJ2-1|many|TRBV11-3
CASSLGTGGFNEQFF
TGTGCCAGCAGCTTGGGGACAGGGGGCTTCAATGAGCAGTTCTTC
>TRBD2|TRBJ2-6|many|TRBV10-2
CASSETGGAPGANVLTF
TGCGCCAGCAGTGAGACGGGGGGAGCACCTGGGGCCAACGTCCTGACTTTC
>.|TRBJ2-7|few|TRBV11-3
CASSLGAVKYF
TGTGCCAGCAGCTTAGGGGCCGTGAAGTACTTC
>.|TRBJ2-3|many|TRBV7-9
CASSLSGREGTDTQYF
TGTGCCAGCAGCTTAAGTGGCAGGGAGGGCACAGATACGCAGTATTTT
>.|TRBJ2-6|many|TRBV28
CASSLINSGANVLTF
TGTGCCAGCAGTTTAATTAACTCTGGGGCCAACGTCCTGACTTTC
>.|TRBJ2-4|few|TRBV6-5
CASSYKTGLGKNIQYF
TGTGCCAGCAGTTACAAAACAGGGTTGGGCAAAAACATTCAGTACTTC